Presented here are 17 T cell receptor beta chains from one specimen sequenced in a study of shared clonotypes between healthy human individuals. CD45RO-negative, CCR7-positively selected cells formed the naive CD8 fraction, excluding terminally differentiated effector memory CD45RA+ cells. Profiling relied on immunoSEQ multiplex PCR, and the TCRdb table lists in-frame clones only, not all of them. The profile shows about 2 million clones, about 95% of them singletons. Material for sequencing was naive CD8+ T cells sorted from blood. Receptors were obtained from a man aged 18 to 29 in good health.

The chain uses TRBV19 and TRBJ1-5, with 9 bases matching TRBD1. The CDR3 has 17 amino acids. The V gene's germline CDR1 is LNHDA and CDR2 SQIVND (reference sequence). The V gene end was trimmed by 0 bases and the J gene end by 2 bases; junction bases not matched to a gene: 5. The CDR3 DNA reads TGTGCCAGTAGTATAGAACAGGGGGCTGATCGCAATCAGCCCCAGCATTTT. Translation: CASSIEQGADRNQPQHF.

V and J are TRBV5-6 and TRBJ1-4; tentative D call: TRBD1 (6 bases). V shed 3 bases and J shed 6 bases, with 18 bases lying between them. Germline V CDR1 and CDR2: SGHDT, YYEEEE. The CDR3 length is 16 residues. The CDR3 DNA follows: TGTGCCAGCAGCTCGGGGGCATCGGGGACCTATGAAAAACTGTTTTTT. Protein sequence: CASSSGASGTYEKLFF.

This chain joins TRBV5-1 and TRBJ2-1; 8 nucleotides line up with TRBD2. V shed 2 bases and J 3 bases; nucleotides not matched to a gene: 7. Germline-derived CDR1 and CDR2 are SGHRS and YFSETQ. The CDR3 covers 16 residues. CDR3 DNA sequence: TGCGCCAGCAGCTTAAGAGCGGGGGAGGGCTACAATGAGCAGTTCTTC. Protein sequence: CASSLRAGEGYNEQFF.

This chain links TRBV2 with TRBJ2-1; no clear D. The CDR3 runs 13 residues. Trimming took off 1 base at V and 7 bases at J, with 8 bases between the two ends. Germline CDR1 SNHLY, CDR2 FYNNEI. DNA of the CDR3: TGTGCCAGCAGTGAAGAGGGTTGGAATGAGCAGTTCTTC. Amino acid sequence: CASSEEGWNEQFF.

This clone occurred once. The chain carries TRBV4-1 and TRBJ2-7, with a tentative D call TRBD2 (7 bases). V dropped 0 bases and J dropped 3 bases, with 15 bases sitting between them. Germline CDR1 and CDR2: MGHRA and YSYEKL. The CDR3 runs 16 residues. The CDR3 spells CASSQDVGGALYEQYF. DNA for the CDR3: TGCGCCAGCAGCCAAGATGTTGGGGGGGCTCTCTACGAGCAGTACTTC.

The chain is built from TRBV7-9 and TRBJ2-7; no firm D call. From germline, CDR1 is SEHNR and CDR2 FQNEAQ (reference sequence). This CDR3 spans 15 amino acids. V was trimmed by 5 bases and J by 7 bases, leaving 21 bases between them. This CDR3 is CASSPAVGLSEEQYF. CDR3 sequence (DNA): TGTGCCAGCAGCCCCGCTGTCGGTTTGTCTGAAGAGCAGTACTTC.

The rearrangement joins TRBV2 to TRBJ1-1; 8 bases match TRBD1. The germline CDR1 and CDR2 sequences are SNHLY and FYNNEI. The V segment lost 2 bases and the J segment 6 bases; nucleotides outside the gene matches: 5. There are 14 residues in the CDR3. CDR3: CASSEWDRYPEAFF. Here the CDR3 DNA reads TGTGCCAGCAGTGAATGGGACAGGTACCCTGAAGCTTTCTTT.

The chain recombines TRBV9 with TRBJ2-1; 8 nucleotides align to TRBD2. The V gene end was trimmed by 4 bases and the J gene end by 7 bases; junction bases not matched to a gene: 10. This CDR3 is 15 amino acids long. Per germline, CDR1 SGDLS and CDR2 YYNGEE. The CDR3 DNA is TGTGCCAGCAGCTCCGGACTAGCTCTTAGGAATGAGCAGTTCTTC. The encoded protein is CASSSGLALRNEQFF.

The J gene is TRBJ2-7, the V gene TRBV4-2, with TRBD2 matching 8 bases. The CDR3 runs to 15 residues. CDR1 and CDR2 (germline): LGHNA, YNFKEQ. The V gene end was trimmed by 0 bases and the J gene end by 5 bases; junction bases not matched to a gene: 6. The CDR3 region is CASSQEWTSIHEQYF. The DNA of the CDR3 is TGTGCCAGCAGCCAAGAATGGACTAGCATCCACGAGCAGTACTTC.

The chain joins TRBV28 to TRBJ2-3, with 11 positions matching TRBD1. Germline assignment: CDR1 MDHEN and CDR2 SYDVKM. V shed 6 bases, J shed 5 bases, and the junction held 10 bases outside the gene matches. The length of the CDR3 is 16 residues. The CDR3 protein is CASRIGQGATLDTQYF. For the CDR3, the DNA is TGTGCCAGCAGAATCGGACAGGGGGCAACTTTAGATACGCAGTATTTT.

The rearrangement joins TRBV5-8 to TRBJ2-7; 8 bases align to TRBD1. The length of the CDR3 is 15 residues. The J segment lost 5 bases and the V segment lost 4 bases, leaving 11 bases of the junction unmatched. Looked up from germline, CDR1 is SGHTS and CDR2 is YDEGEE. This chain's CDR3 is CASSLDRGNFNEQYF. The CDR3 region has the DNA TGTGCCAGCAGCCTAGACAGGGGTAATTTCAACGAGCAGTACTTC.

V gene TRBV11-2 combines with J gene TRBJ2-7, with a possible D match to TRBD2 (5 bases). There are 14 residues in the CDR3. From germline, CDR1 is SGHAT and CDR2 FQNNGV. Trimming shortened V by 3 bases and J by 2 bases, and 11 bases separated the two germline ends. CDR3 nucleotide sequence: TGTGCCAGCAGCTTTGGTGGGAGTACCTACGAGCAGTACTTC. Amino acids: CASSFGGSTYEQYF.

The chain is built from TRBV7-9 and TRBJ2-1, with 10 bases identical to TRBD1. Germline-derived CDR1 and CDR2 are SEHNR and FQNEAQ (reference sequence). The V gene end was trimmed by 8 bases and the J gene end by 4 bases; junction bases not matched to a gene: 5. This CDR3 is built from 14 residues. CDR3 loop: CASGGTGVYNEQFF. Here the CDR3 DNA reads TGTGCCAGCGGAGGGACAGGGGTGTACAATGAGCAGTTCTTC.

The CDR3 here is CASSQDRFPNTEAFF. CDR3 DNA: TGCGCCAGCAGCCAAGATAGGTTCCCGAACACTGAAGCTTTCTTT. V is TRBV4-1 and J is TRBJ1-1; D is undetermined. The germline gives CDR1 MGHRA, CDR2 YSYEKL. This CDR3 spans 15 amino acids. Between the trimmed V and J ends, which lost 0 bases and 1 base, there was a span of 9 bases.

CDR3 sequence: CASSQEGIGTEAFF. The CDR3 nucleotides are TGCGCCAGCAGCCAAGAAGGGATAGGCACTGAAGCTTTCTTT. V usage is TRBV4-3 and J usage is TRBJ1-1, with D hard to call. Trimming removed 0 bases at V and 4 bases at J, with 9 bases between. Germline lookup yields CDR1 LGHNA and CDR2 YSLEER. The CDR3 is 14 amino acids.

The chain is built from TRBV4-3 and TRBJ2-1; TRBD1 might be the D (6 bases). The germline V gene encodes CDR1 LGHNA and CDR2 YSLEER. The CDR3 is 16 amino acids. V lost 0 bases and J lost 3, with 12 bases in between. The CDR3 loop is CASSQDYDRFYNEQFF. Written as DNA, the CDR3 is TGCGCCAGCAGCCAAGACTACGACAGGTTCTACAATGAGCAGTTCTTC.

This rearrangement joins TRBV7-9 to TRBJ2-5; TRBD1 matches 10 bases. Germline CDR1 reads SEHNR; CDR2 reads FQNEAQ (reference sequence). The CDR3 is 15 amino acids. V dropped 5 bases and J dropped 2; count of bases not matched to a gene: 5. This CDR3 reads CASSGGQGEQETQYF. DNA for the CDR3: TGTGCCAGCAGCGGAGGACAGGGGGAACAAGAGACCCAGTACTTC.